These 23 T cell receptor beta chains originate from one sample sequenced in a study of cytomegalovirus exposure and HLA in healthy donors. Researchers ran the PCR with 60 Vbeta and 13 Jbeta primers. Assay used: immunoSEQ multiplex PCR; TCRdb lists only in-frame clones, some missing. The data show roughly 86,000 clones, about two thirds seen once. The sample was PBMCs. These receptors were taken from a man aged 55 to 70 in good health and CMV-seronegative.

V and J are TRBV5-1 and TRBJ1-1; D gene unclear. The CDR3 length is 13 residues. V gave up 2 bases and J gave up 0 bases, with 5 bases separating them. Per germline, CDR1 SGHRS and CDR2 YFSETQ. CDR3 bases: TGCGCCAGCAGCTTCCAGATGAACACTGAAGCTTTCTTT. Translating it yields CASSFQMNTEAFF.

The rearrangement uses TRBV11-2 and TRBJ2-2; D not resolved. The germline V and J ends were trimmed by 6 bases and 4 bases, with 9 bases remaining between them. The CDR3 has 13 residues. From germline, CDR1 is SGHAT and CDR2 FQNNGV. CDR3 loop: CASSGPTTGELFF. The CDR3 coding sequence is TGTGCCAGCAGTGGGCCGACCACCGGGGAGCTGTTTTTT.

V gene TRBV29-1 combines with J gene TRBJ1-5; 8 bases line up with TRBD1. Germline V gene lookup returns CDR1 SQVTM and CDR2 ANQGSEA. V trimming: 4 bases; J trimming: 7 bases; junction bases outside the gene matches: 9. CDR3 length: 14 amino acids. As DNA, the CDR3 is TGCAGCGTTGCGGCAGGGGGCCTCCAGCAGCCCCAGCATTTT. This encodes CSVAAGGLQQPQHF.

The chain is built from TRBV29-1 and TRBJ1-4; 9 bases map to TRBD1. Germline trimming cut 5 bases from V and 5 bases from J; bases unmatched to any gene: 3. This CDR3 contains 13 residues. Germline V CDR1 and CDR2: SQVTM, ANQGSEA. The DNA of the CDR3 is TGCAGCGTTACTACAGGGGGCAATGAAAAACTGTTTTTT. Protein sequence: CSVTTGGNEKLFF.

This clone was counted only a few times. The CDR3 protein is CASSGSGSLSVDTQYF. The CDR3 DNA follows: TGTGCCAGTAGTGGTAGCGGGAGTCTTTCCGTCGATACGCAGTATTTT. The rearrangement links TRBV19 to TRBJ2-3; 9 bases match TRBD2. This CDR3 is 16 amino acids long. Unmatched junction bases numbered 12, after V lost 5 bases and J lost 6 bases. Germline V gives CDR1 LNHDA, CDR2 SQIVND (reference sequence).

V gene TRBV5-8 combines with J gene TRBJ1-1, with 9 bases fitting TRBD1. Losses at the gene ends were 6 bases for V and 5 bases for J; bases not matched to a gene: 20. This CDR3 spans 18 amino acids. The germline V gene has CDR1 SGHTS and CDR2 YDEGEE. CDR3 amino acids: CASNLYRGQGASGTEAFF. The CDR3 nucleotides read TGTGCCAGCAACCTCTACAGGGGGCAGGGGGCTAGCGGGACTGAAGCTTTCTTT.

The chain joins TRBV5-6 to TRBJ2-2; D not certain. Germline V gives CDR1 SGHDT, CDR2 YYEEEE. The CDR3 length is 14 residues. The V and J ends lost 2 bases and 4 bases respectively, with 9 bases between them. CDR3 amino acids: CASSFPVLTGELFF. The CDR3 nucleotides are TGTGCCAGCAGCTTCCCGGTGCTCACCGGGGAGCTGTTTTTT.

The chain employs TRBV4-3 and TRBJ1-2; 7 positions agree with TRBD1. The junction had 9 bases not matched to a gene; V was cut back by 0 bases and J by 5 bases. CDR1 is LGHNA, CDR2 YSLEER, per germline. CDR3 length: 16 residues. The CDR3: CASSQDEWTGVYGYTF. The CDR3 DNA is TGCGCCAGCAGCCAAGATGAGTGGACAGGAGTATATGGCTACACCTTC.

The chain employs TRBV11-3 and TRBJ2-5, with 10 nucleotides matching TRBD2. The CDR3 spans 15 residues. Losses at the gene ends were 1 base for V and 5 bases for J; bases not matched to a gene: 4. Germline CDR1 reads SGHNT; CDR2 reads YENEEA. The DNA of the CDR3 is TGTGCCAGCAGCTTAGGACTAGCGGGTATGGAGACCCAGTACTTC. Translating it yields CASSLGLAGMETQYF. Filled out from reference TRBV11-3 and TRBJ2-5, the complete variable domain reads EAGVVQSPRYKIIEKKQPVAFWCNPISGHNTLYWYLQNLGQGPELLIRYENEEAVDDSQLPKDRFSAERLKGVDSTLKIQPAELGDSAVYLCASSLGLAGMETQYFGPGTRLLVL.

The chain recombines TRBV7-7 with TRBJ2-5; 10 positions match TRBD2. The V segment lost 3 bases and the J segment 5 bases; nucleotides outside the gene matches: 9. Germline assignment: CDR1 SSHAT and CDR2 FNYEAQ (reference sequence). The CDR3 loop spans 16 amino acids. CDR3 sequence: CASSLGASGSRETQYF. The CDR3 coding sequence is TGTGCCAGCAGCTTGGGAGCTAGCGGGAGCAGGGAGACCCAGTACTTC. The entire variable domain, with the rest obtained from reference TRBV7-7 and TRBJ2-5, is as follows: GAGVSQSPRYKVTKRGQDVTLRCDPISSHATLYWYQQALGQGPEFLTYFNYEAQPDKSGLPSDRFSAERPEGSISTLTIQRTEQRDSAMYRCASSLGASGSRETQYFGPGTRLLVL.

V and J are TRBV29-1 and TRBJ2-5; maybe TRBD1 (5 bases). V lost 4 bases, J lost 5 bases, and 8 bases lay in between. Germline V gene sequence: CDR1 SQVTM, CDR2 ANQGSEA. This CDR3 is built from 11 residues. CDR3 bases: TGCAGCGTTGGAAGGGGCGAGACCCAGTACTTC. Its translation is CSVGRGETQYF. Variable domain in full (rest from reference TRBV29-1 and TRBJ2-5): SAVISQKPSRDICQRGTSLTIQCQVDSQVTMMFWYRQQPGQSLTLIATANQGSEATYESGFVIDKFPISRPNLTFSTLTVSNMSPEDSSIYLCSVGRGETQYFGPGTRLLVL.

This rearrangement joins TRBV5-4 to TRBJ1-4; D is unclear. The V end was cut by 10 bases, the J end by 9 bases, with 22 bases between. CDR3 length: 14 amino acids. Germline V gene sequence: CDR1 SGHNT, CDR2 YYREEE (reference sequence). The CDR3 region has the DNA TGTGCCTCAAAGGCGGGCCTAGAAGAGAAAAAACTGTTTTTT. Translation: CASKAGLEEKKLFF.

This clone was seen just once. Written as DNA, the CDR3 is TGTGCCAGCAGCTTATGGGCGGGGGGCACAGATACGCAGTATTTT. Its protein is CASSLWAGGTDTQYF. The chain is built from TRBV7-2 and TRBJ2-3, with 7 bases that match TRBD2. Trimming at V came to 2 bases and at J to 1 base, leaving 3 bases not matched to a gene. This CDR3 is 15 amino acids long. Germline values: CDR1 SGHTA, CDR2 FQGNSA.

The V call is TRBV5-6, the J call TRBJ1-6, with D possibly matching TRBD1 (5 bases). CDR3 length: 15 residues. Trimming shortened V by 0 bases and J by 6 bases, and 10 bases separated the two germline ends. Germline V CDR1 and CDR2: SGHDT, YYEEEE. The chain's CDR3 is CASSLVGAVNSPLHF. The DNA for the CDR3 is TGTGCCAGCAGCTTGGTAGGGGCGGTTAATTCACCCCTCCACTTT.

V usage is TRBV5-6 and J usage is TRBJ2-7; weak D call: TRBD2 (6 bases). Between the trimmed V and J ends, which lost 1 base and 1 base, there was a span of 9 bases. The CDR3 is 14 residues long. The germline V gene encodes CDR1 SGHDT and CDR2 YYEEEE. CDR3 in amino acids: CASSLRRGSYEQYF. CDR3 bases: TGTGCCAGCAGCTTGAGGCGGGGTTCCTACGAGCAGTACTTC.

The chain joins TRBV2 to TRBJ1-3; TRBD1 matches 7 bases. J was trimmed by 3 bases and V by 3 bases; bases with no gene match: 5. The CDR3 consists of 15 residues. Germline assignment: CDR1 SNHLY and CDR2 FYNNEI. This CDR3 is CASSEEGAHGNTIYF. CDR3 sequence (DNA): TGTGCCAGCAGTGAGGAGGGGGCCCATGGAAACACCATATATTTT.

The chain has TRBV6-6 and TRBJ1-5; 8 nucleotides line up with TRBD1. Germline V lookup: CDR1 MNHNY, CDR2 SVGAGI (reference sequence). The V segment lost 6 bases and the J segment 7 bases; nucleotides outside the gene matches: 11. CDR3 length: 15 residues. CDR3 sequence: CASRTTDRGKQPQHF. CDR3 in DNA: TGTGCCAGCAGGACCACCGACAGGGGAAAGCAGCCCCAGCATTTT.

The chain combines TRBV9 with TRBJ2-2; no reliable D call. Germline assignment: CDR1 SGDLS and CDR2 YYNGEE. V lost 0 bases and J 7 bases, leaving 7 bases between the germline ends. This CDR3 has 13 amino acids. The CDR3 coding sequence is TGTGCCAGCAGCGTAGGTAACGGCGGGGAGCTGTTTTTT. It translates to CASSVGNGGELFF.

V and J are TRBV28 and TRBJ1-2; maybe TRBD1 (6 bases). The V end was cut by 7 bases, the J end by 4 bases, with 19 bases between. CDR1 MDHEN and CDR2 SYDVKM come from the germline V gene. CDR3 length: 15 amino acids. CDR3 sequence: CASTVPEGGVYGYTF. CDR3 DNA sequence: TGTGCCAGCACCGTCCCGGAAGGGGGAGTCTATGGCTACACCTTC.

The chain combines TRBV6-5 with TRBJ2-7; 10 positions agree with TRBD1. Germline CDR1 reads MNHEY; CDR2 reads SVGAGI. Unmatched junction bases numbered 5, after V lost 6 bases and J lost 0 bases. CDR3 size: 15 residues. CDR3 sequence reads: CASSYGQGGSYEQYF. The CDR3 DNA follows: TGTGCCAGCAGCTATGGACAGGGGGGCTCCTACGAGCAGTACTTC.

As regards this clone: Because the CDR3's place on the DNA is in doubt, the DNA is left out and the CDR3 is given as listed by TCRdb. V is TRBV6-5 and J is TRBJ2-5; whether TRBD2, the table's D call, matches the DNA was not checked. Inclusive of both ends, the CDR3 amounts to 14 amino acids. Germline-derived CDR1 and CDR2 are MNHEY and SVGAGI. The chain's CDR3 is CASSSSGGQETQYF.

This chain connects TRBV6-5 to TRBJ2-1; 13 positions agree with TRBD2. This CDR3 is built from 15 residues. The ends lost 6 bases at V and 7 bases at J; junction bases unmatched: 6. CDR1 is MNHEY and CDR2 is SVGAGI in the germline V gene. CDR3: CASRPGTSGDNEQFF. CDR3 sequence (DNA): TGTGCCAGCAGACCTGGGACTAGCGGGGATAATGAGCAGTTCTTC.

For the CDR3, the DNA is TGTGCCAGCAGGGCCGAGGGATATGGCTACACCTTC. Encoded protein: CASRAEGYGYTF. The chain links TRBV6-1 to TRBJ1-2; no reliable D call. The CDR3 length is 12 residues. Trimming took 6 bases from V and 5 from J, leaving 10 bases between them. Germline loops: CDR1 MNHNS, CDR2 SASEGT.